The rows below give T cell receptor beta chains drawn from one sample of a study of cytomegalovirus exposure and HLA in healthy donors. The method was immunoSEQ multiplex PCR; TCRdb's version includes in-frame clones alone and lacks a portion of them. The profile shows around 44,000 clones, around 87% of them singletons. Sequenced sample: PBMCs. The receptors come from a woman in her forties in good health and CMV-seropositive. Both conserved end residues are trimmed from each CDR3.

v_call: TRBV5-1
j_call: TRBJ1-2
cdr3_aa: ASSLEVLAGGGYGYT

v_call: TRBV5-1
j_call: TRBJ2-7
cdr3_aa: ASSGAGEQY

v_call: TRBV6-6
j_call: TRBJ2-3
cdr3_aa: ASSYGGYTDTQY

v_call: TRBV27
j_call: TRBJ2-3
cdr3_aa: ASRATEMDTQY

v_call: TRBV11-2
j_call: TRBJ2-2
cdr3_aa: ASSPIVGELF

v_call: TRBV7-6
j_call: TRBJ1-6
cdr3_aa: ASSLGGGGTNSPLH

v_call: TRBV6-1
j_call: TRBJ1-3
cdr3_aa: AASLSGGNTIY

v_call: TRBV6-5
j_call: TRBJ1-6
cdr3_aa: ASRQGPYNSPLH

v_call: TRBV28
j_call: TRBJ2-3
cdr3_aa: ASSFHSLAGITDTQY

v_call: TRBV5-1
j_call: TRBJ2-1
cdr3_aa: ASRLSGGPNEQF

v_call: TRBV5-1
j_call: TRBJ1-4
cdr3_aa: ASSLRGLDEKLF

v_call: TRBV19
j_call: TRBJ1-3
cdr3_aa: ASTKSGQSSGNTIY